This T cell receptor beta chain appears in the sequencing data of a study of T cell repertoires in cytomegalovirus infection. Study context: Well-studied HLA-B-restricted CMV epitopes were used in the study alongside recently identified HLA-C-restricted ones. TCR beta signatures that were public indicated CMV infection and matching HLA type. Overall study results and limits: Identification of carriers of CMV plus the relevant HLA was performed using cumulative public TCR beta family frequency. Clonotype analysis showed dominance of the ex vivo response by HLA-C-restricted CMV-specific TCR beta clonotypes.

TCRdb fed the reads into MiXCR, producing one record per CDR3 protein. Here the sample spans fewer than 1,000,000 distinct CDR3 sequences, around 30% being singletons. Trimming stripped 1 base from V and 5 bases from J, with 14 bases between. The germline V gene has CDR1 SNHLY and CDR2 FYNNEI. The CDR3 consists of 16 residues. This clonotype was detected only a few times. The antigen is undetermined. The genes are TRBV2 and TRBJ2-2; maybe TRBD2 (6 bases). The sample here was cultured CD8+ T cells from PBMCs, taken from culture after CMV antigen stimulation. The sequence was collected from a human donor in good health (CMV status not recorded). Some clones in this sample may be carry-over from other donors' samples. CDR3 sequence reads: CASSEVGRGFTGELFF. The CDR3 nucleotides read TGTGCCAGCAGTGAAGTTGGGCGGGGTTTTACCGGGGAGCTGTTTTTT.